The clone carrying this T cell receptor (beta chain) was counted ten times or more. TCRdb analysed the 5' RACE reads with MiXCR anew, one entry per CDR3 protein. This table has almost 9,000 distinct CDR3 sequences, 27% appearing once. Sample: naive CD4+ T cells sorted from a lymph node. Subset: naive CD4+ T cells, CD4+CD45RA+CD25-. This sequence was found in a female donor with breast cancer.

CDR3 region: CSARVSGRSNEQFF. The DNA of the CDR3 is TGCAGTGCTAGAGTTAGCGGGAGATCGAATGAGCAGTTCTTC. V gene TRBV20-1 combines with J gene TRBJ2-1, with 9 bases aligning to TRBD2. The CDR3 sequence is 14 residues long. The trim removed 1 base at V and 7 bases at J, leaving 5 bases unmatched. The germline V gene encodes CDR1 DFQATT and CDR2 SNEGSKA (reference sequence).